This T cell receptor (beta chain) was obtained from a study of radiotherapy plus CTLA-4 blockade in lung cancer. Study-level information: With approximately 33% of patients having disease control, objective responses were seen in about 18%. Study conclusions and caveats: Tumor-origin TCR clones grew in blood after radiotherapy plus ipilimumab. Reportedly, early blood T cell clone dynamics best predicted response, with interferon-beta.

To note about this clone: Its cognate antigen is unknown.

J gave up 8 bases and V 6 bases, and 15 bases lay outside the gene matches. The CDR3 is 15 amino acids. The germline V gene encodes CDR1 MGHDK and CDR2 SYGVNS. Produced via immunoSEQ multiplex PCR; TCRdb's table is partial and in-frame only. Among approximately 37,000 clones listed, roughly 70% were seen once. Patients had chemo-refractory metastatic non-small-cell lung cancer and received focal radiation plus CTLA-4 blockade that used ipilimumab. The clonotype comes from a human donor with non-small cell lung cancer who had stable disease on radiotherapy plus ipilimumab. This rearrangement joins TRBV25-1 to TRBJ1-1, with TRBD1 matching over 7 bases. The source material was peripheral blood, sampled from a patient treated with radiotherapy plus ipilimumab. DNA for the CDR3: TGTGCCAGCAGAAACAAAAACCGGGACAGATGGGAAGCTTTCTTT. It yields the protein CASRNKNRDRWEAFF.